These T cell receptor beta chains were read from a single sample in a study of blood T cell repertoires in COVID-19. Clones were sequenced by immunoSEQ multiplex PCR, and TCRdb holds only the in-frame ones, with some missing. The table lists fewer than 400,000 clones, around four fifths of them singletons, with about 2.7% in the top ten. The sequencing input was peripheral blood. These receptor sequences come from a man under 40 with active or convalescent COVID-19. The CDR3 runs from the conserved cysteine through the conserved F or W. The D gene is left open where the match is weak. Only some rows state a clone size, as once, few, many or a class for expanded clones.

J gene: TRBJ1-5; clone size: -; V gene: TRBV19; D gene: TRBD1; CDR3 protein: CASTLQGHQPQHF; CDR3 DNA: TGTGCCAGTACCCTACAGGGGCATCAGCCCCAGCATTTT
J gene: TRBJ1-5; clone size: -; V gene: TRBV2; D gene: -; CDR3 protein: CASRNTSGNQPQHF; CDR3 DNA: TGTGCCAGCAGGAATACCTCGGGGAATCAGCCCCAGCATTTT
J gene: TRBJ1-1; clone size: -; V gene: TRBV5-1; D gene: -; CDR3 protein: CASSLESNTEAFF; CDR3 DNA: TGCGCCAGCAGCTTGGAATCAAACACTGAAGCTTTCTTT
J gene: TRBJ2-1; clone size: -; V gene: TRBV6-6; D gene: -; CDR3 protein: CASSSTSDSNNEQFF; CDR3 DNA: TGTGCCAGCAGTTCGACTTCAGACTCAAACAATGAGCAGTTCTTC
J gene: TRBJ2-1; clone size: -; V gene: TRBV15; D gene: -; CDR3 protein: CATSRSVEQFF; CDR3 DNA: TGTGCCACCAGCAGGTCAGTAGAGCAGTTCTTC
J gene: TRBJ2-2; clone size: once; V gene: TRBV9; D gene: TRBD2; CDR3 protein: CASNPTGTSLFTGELFF; CDR3 DNA: TGTGCCAGCAACCCTACCGGGACTAGCCTTTTCACCGGGGAGCTGTTTTTT
J gene: TRBJ2-3; clone size: -; V gene: TRBV7-9; D gene: -; CDR3 protein: CASSRQRPTSTDTQYF; CDR3 DNA: TGTGCCAGCAGCCGCCAGCGCCCGACTAGCACAGATACGCAGTATTTT
J gene: TRBJ1-1; clone size: -; V gene: TRBV4-1; D gene: TRBD1; CDR3 protein: CASSLGQGGWTEAFF; CDR3 DNA: TGCGCCAGCAGCCTCGGACAGGGGGGATGGACTGAAGCTTTCTTT
J gene: TRBJ2-3; clone size: -; V gene: TRBV12-3/TRBV12-4; D gene: TRBD1; CDR3 protein: CASSRQGDTQYF; CDR3 DNA: TGTGCCAGCAGTAGACAGGGGGATACGCAGTATTTT
J gene: TRBJ2-3; clone size: -; V gene: TRBV6-5; D gene: TRBD2; CDR3 protein: CASSYASGGRDTQYF; CDR3 DNA: TGTGCCAGCAGTTACGCTAGCGGGGGGCGAGATACGCAGTATTTT
J gene: TRBJ1-3; clone size: -; V gene: TRBV5-5; D gene: -; CDR3 protein: CASSGGPVAGNTIYF; CDR3 DNA: TGTGCCAGCAGCGGAGGACCGGTAGCTGGAAACACCATATATTTT
J gene: TRBJ2-3; clone size: -; V gene: TRBV9; D gene: -; CDR3 protein: CASSDSRAVTDTQYF; CDR3 DNA: TGTGCCAGCAGCGATTCGCGGGCGGTCACAGATACGCAGTATTTT
J gene: TRBJ2-3; clone size: -; V gene: TRBV25-1; D gene: TRBD1; CDR3 protein: CASTRQGVTDTQYF; CDR3 DNA: TGTGCCAGCACTAGACAGGGGGTTACAGATACGCAGTATTTT
J gene: TRBJ1-6; clone size: once; V gene: TRBV3-1/TRBV3-2; D gene: TRBD1; CDR3 protein: CASSQPGTGPLHF; CDR3 DNA: TGTGCCAGCAGCCAACCAGGGACAGGGCCCCTCCACTTT
J gene: TRBJ1-6; clone size: -; V gene: TRBV28; D gene: -; CDR3 protein: CAAKEGGLYNSPLHF; CDR3 DNA: TGTGCCGCAAAGGAGGGTGGCCTTTATAATTCACCCCTCCACTTT
J gene: TRBJ2-2; clone size: -; V gene: TRBV15; D gene: TRBD1; CDR3 protein: CATSRGTGGSGELFF; CDR3 DNA: TGTGCCACCAGCAGAGGTACAGGGGGCTCCGGGGAGCTGTTTTTT
J gene: TRBJ2-2; clone size: -; V gene: TRBV7-3; D gene: TRBD1; CDR3 protein: CASSAGQGVTGELFF; CDR3 DNA: TGTGCCAGCAGCGCGGGACAGGGGGTGACCGGGGAGCTGTTTTTT